This is a list of T cell receptor beta chains from one sample in a study of blood T cell repertoires in COVID-19. The protocol was immunoSEQ multiplex PCR, while the TCRdb copy is restricted to in-frame clones and leaves out a portion. Here the sample spans around 470,000 clones, 89% being singletons. Sequenced: peripheral blood. These TCRs come from a man aged 18 to 29 with COVID-19, enrolled during active disease. Both conserved end residues are part of each CDR3. D genes are given only for firm matches. Where a row states a size, it is once, few, many or the class of an expanded clone; other rows omit it.

J: TRBJ1-5; D: NA; size: NA; length: 12; V: TRBV2; CDR3: CASSRGNQPQHF; DNA: TGTGCCAGCAGTCGCGGAAATCAGCCCCAGCATTTT
J: TRBJ2-2; D: TRBD2; size: NA; length: 14; V: TRBV7-9; CDR3: CASRPSGNSGELFF; DNA: TGTGCCAGCAGGCCTAGCGGGAACTCGGGGGAGCTGTTTTTT
J: TRBJ1-5; D: TRBD1; size: NA; length: 15; V: TRBV6-5; CDR3: CASSIRDREDQPQHF; DNA: TGTGCCAGCAGTATCCGGGACAGGGAGGATCAGCCCCAGCATTTT
J: TRBJ2-2; D: NA; size: NA; length: 14; V: TRBV3-1/TRBV3-2; CDR3: CASSPVFSTGELFF; DNA: TGTGCCAGCAGCCCCGTCTTCTCCACCGGGGAGCTGTTTTTT
J: TRBJ2-3; D: NA; size: NA; length: 15; V: TRBV6-5; CDR3: CASSPPSGSTDTQYF; DNA: TGTGCCAGCAGTCCGCCAAGCGGGAGCACAGATACGCAGTATTTT
J: TRBJ2-7; D: TRBD1; size: few; length: 16; V: TRBV7-9; CDR3: CASSSQPRGQHYEQYF; DNA: TGTGCCAGCAGTTCCCAGCCCCGGGGACAGCACTACGAGCAGTACTTC
J: TRBJ1-2; D: NA; size: NA; length: 15; V: TRBV7-9; CDR3: CASSYPPTGDYGYTF; DNA: TGTGCCAGCAGCTACCCCCCGACGGGAGACTATGGCTACACCTTC
J: TRBJ2-1; D: TRBD2; size: NA; length: 15; V: TRBV7-7; CDR3: CASSDGTSGYNEQFF; DNA: TGTGCTAGCAGCGACGGGACTAGTGGTTACAATGAGCAGTTCTTC
J: TRBJ1-4; D: TRBD1; size: NA; length: 15; V: TRBV5-1; CDR3: CASSSEGQAYEKLFF; DNA: TGCGCCAGCAGTTCCGAGGGACAGGCTTATGAAAAACTGTTTTTT
J: TRBJ2-2; D: TRBD2; size: NA; length: 15; V: TRBV2; CDR3: CASRGGLEGTGELFF; DNA: TGTGCCAGCAGGGGCGGACTAGAGGGAACCGGGGAGCTGTTTTTT
J: TRBJ1-1; D: TRBD1; size: NA; length: 16; V: TRBV11-2; CDR3: CASSLATGTPNTEAFF; DNA: TGTGCCAGCAGCTTAGCGACAGGGACCCCGAACACTGAAGCTTTCTTT
J: TRBJ1-6; D: TRBD1; size: NA; length: 16; V: TRBV5-1; CDR3: CASSPGGTGGNSPLHF; DNA: TGCGCCAGCAGCCCTGGGGGGACAGGTGGTAATTCACCCCTCCACTTT
J: TRBJ2-1; D: TRBD2; size: NA; length: 14; V: TRBV9; CDR3: CASSPRAGQYEQFF; DNA: TGTGCCAGCAGCCCTCGAGCGGGGCAGTATGAGCAGTTCTTC
J: TRBJ1-2; D: TRBD1; size: NA; length: 13; V: TRBV2; CDR3: CASSDRVGYGYTF; DNA: TGTGCCAGCAGCGACAGGGTGGGCTATGGCTACACCTTC
J: TRBJ2-2; D: NA; size: NA; length: 14; V: TRBV6-5; CDR3: CASTLPRETGELFF; DNA: TGTGCCAGCACCTTGCCGAGGGAGACCGGGGAGCTGTTTTTT
J: TRBJ1-1; D: TRBD1; size: NA; length: 12; V: TRBV5-1; CDR3: CASNRGSGRAFF; DNA: TGCGCCAGCAACAGGGGTTCGGGTCGGGCTTTCTTT
J: TRBJ2-5; D: TRBD2; size: once; length: 18; V: TRBV24-1; CDR3: CATSDPGTSFGRQETQYF; DNA: TGTGCCACCAGTGACCCCGGGACTAGTTTTGGAAGGCAAGAGACCCAGTACTTC
J: TRBJ1-1; D: NA; size: NA; length: 13; V: TRBV5-1; CDR3: CASSAAGEAGAFF; DNA: TGCGCCAGCAGTGCCGCTGGGGAGGCAGGGGCTTTCTTT
J: TRBJ2-5; D: NA; size: NA; length: 12; V: TRBV19; CDR3: CASSIAVGTQYF; DNA: TGTGCCAGTAGTATAGCTGTCGGGACCCAGTACTTC
J: TRBJ2-1; D: TRBD1; size: NA; length: 16; V: TRBV11-3; CDR3: CASTSRGLANNNEQFF; DNA: TGTGCCAGCACCTCGAGGGGGCTAGCTAACAACAATGAGCAGTTCTTC
J: TRBJ2-5; D: NA; size: NA; length: 11; V: TRBV25-1; CDR3: CASRRLETQYF; DNA: TGTGCCAGCAGGAGACTAGAGACCCAGTACTTC
J: TRBJ1-2; D: TRBD1; size: NA; length: 15; V: TRBV5-5; CDR3: CASSARDRGVDGYTF; DNA: TGTGCCAGCAGCGCCCGGGACAGGGGAGTGGATGGCTACACCTTC
J: TRBJ1-5; D: NA; size: once; length: 16; V: TRBV18; CDR3: CASPLSQTNSNQPQHF; DNA: TGTGCCAGCCCCCTTAGCCAGACTAATAGCAATCAGCCCCAGCATTTT
J: TRBJ2-3; D: NA; size: NA; length: 14; V: TRBV4-2; CDR3: CASSQDLVLDTQYF; DNA: TGTGCCAGCAGCCAAGATCTTGTCCTAGATACGCAGTATTTT
J: TRBJ2-3; D: TRBD2; size: NA; length: 15; V: TRBV25-1; CDR3: CASSQTSGGPGTQYF; DNA: TGTGCCAGCAGTCAGACTAGCGGGGGGCCGGGCACGCAGTATTTT
J: TRBJ2-1; D: TRBD2; size: NA; length: 13; V: TRBV30; CDR3: CAWSKTSGSEQFF; DNA: TGTGCCTGGAGTAAGACTAGCGGGAGTGAGCAGTTCTTC
J: TRBJ2-3; D: NA; size: NA; length: 13; V: TRBV2; CDR3: CASRPGPTDTQYF; DNA: TGTGCCAGCAGGCCAGGGCCCACAGATACGCAGTATTTT
J: TRBJ1-1; D: NA; size: NA; length: 10; V: TRBV6-5; CDR3: CASSVTEAFF; DNA: TGTGCCAGCAGCGTTACTGAAGCTTTCTTT
J: TRBJ2-7; D: NA; size: NA; length: 13; V: TRBV30; CDR3: CASKRAYLHEQYF; DNA: TGTGCCTCGAAGCGGGCCTACCTCCACGAGCAGTACTTC
J: TRBJ2-5; D: TRBD1; size: NA; length: 17; V: TRBV7-7; CDR3: CASSKNPTTGVEETQYF; DNA: TGTGCCAGCAGCAAAAACCCAACGACAGGGGTAGAAGAGACCCAGTACTTC
J: TRBJ2-2; D: NA; size: NA; length: 12; V: TRBV29-1; CDR3: CSVSSGTGELFF; DNA: TGCAGCGTTTCGTCGGGAACCGGGGAGCTGTTTTTT
J: TRBJ1-5; D: TRBD1; size: NA; length: 17; V: TRBV5-1; CDR3: CASSKEPTGVVNQPQHF; DNA: TGCGCCAGCAGCAAAGAACCAACAGGGGTTGTCAATCAGCCCCAGCATTTT
J: TRBJ2-3; D: NA; size: NA; length: 15; V: TRBV10-1; CDR3: CASSAGDLSTDTQYF; DNA: TGCGCCAGCAGTGCAGGGGACCTTAGCACAGATACGCAGTATTTT
J: TRBJ2-5; D: NA; size: once; length: 15; V: TRBV18; CDR3: CASSPLPGMAETQYF; DNA: TGTGCCAGCTCACCCCTTCCGGGAATGGCGGAGACCCAGTACTTC
J: TRBJ2-2; D: TRBD2; size: NA; length: 14; V: TRBV7-9; CDR3: CASRSGLVVGELFF; DNA: TGTGCCAGCAGGTCGGGACTAGTCGTTGGGGAGCTGTTTTTT
J: TRBJ2-7; D: TRBD2; size: NA; length: 15; V: TRBV2; CDR3: CASSDGRGGSYEQYF; DNA: TGTGCCAGCAGTGATGGTCGGGGGGGCTCCTACGAGCAGTACTTC
J: TRBJ2-7; D: TRBD1; size: NA; length: 16; V: TRBV5-1; CDR3: CASSSGQGARGNEQYF; DNA: TGCGCCAGCAGCAGCGGACAGGGGGCGCGGGGAAACGAGCAGTACTTC
J: TRBJ2-7; D: TRBD1; size: NA; length: 14; V: TRBV10-1; CDR3: CASSSGTGSYEQYF; DNA: TGCGCCAGCAGTTCCGGGACAGGGTCCTACGAGCAGTACTTC
J: TRBJ2-1; D: NA; size: NA; length: 12; V: TRBV4-1; CDR3: CASSHFSNEQFF; DNA: TGCGCCAGCAGCCATTTTTCGAATGAGCAGTTCTTC
J: TRBJ2-7; D: NA; size: once; length: 15; V: TRBV5-1; CDR3: CASSLRGREGYEQYF; DNA: TGCGCCAGCAGCTTGAGAGGACGGGAAGGGTACGAGCAGTACTTC
J: TRBJ2-1; D: TRBD1; size: NA; length: 16; V: TRBV5-1; CDR3: CASSLGDRYPYNEQFF; DNA: TGCGCCAGCAGCTTGGGGGACAGGTATCCCTACAATGAGCAGTTCTTC
J: TRBJ2-3; D: TRBD1; size: NA; length: 15; V: TRBV7-6; CDR3: CASSLGGQGADTQYF; DNA: TGTGCCAGCAGCTTAGGTGGGCAGGGGGCTGATACGCAGTATTTT
J: TRBJ2-7; D: TRBD2; size: NA; length: 14; V: TRBV4-2; CDR3: CASSRTSERYEQYF; DNA: TGTGCCAGCAGTCGGACTAGCGAACGATACGAGCAGTACTTC
J: TRBJ2-7; D: NA; size: NA; length: 14; V: TRBV27; CDR3: CASSLRGPSYEQYF; DNA: TGTGCCAGCAGTCTCAGGGGTCCCTCCTACGAGCAGTACTTC
J: TRBJ2-1; D: TRBD2; size: NA; length: 14; V: TRBV7-2; CDR3: CASSSSGSYGEQFF; DNA: TGTGCCAGCAGTTCTAGCGGGAGTTACGGTGAGCAGTTCTTC
J: TRBJ2-7; D: TRBD1; size: NA; length: 15; V: TRBV19; CDR3: CASSPSDRGPREQYF; DNA: TGTGCCAGTAGCCCGTCGGACAGGGGCCCTAGGGAGCAGTACTTC
J: TRBJ1-2; D: NA; size: NA; length: 12; V: TRBV29-1; CDR3: CSGDLGRNGYTF; DNA: TGCAGCGGTGACCTAGGGAGGAATGGCTACACCTTC
J: TRBJ2-5; D: NA; size: NA; length: 14; V: TRBV27; CDR3: CASSFQGGWETQYF; DNA: TGTGCCAGCAGTTTCCAGGGAGGTTGGGAGACCCAGTACTTC
J: TRBJ2-5; D: TRBD1; size: NA; length: 16; V: TRBV5-8; CDR3: CASSLGRDSLKETQYF; DNA: TGTGCCAGCAGCTTGGGTAGGGACAGTCTTAAAGAGACCCAGTACTTC
J: TRBJ1-3; D: NA; size: NA; length: 11; V: TRBV6-5; CDR3: CAASGGNTIYF; DNA: TGTGCCGCGTCGGGTGGAAACACCATATATTTT
J: TRBJ2-1; D: NA; size: NA; length: 14; V: TRBV7-3; CDR3: CASSPGQSYNEQFF; DNA: TGTGCCAGCAGCCCTGGACAGTCCTATAATGAGCAGTTCTTC
J: TRBJ1-6; D: NA; size: NA; length: 15; V: TRBV6-5; CDR3: CASRPLTRGNSPLHF; DNA: TGTGCCAGCAGACCTCTAACTAGAGGCAATTCACCCCTCCACTTT
J: TRBJ1-1; D: NA; size: NA; length: 13; V: TRBV4-1; CDR3: CASSLGRNTEAFF; DNA: TGCGCCAGCAGCCTAGGGAGGAACACTGAAGCTTTCTTT
J: TRBJ2-7; D: NA; size: NA; length: 15; V: TRBV6-5; CDR3: CASSRGTPITYEQYF; DNA: TGTGCCAGCAGCCGAGGGACACCAATAACCTACGAGCAGTACTTC
J: TRBJ1-4; D: NA; size: NA; length: 15; V: TRBV2; CDR3: CASSERQGRNEKLFF; DNA: TGTGCCAGCAGTGAAAGGCAGGGAAGAAATGAAAAACTGTTTTTT
J: TRBJ1-4; D: NA; size: few; length: 15; V: TRBV4-1; CDR3: CASSQGFGGNEKLFF; DNA: TGCGCCAGCAGCCAAGGATTCGGGGGGAATGAAAAACTGTTTTTT
J: TRBJ1-1; D: NA; size: NA; length: 13; V: TRBV4-1; CDR3: CASSQAWGEAAFF; DNA: TGCGCCAGTAGCCAAGCGTGGGGGGAGGCAGCTTTCTTT